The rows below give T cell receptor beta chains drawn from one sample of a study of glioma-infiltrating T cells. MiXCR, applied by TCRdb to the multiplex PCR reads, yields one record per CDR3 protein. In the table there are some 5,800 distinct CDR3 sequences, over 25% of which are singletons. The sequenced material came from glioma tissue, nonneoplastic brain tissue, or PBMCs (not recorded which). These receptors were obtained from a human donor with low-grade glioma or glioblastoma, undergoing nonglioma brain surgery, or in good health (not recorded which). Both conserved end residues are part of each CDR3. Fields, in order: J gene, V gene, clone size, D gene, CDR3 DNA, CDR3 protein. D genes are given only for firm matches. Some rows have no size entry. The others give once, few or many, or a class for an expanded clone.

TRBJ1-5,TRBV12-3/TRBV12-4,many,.,TGTGCCAGCAGTTTAGGCCCGGCTCAGCCCCAGCATTTT,CASSLGPAQPQHF
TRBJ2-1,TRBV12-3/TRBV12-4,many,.,TGTGCCAGCAGTTTAGCGGGATACTACAATGAGCAGTTCTTC,CASSLAGYYNEQFF
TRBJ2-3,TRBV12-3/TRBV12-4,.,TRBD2,TGTGCCAGCAGTCCCGGGACTAGCGGACACACAGATACGCAGTATTTT,CASSPGTSGHTDTQYF
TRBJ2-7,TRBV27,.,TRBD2,TGTGCCAGCAGTAAAGCTAGCGGAGCGACCTACGAGCAGTACTTC,CASSKASGATYEQYF
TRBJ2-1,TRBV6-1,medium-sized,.,TGTGCCAGCAGTTGGTGGACAGCCGTTAACTCCTACAATGAGCAGTTCTTC,CASSWWTAVNSYNEQFF
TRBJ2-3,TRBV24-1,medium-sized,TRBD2,TGTGCCACCAGTGAACTAGCGGGAGCAGATACGCAGTATTTT,CATSELAGADTQYF
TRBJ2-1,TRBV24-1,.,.,TGTGTAGCCAGTATTAGCGGATACAATGAGCAGTTCTTC,CVASISGYNEQFF
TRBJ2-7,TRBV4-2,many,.,TGTGCCAGCAGCCAAGAGAGAGAGGAAAAATCCTACGAGCAGTACTTC,CASSQEREEKSYEQYF
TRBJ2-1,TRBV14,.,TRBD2,TGTGTCAGCAGCCAAGGGATAGCGGGAGCATCCTACAATAAGCAGTTCTTC,CVSSQGIAGASYNKQFF
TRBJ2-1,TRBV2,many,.,TGTGCCAGTACGCTGGTACTAGAAACGTACAATGAGCAGTTCTTC,CASTLVLETYNEQFF
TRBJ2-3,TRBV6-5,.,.,TGTGCCAGCCCCAGCAAAGCGGGCTTCGGGGGCCCTGGCCCAGGTCCGCCGGGTTTT,CASPSKAGFGGPGPGPPGF
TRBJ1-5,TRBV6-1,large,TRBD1,TGTGCCAGCAGTTCAGGGACAGGGAATCAGCCCCAGCATTTT,CASSSGTGNQPQHF
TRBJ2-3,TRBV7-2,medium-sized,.,TGTGCCAGCAGCTTATTGCGCCGAGATACGCAGTATTTT,CASSLLRRDTQYF
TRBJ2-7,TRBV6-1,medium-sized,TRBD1,TGTGCCAGCAGGCGACCGGACAGGGCCTACGAGCAGTACTTC,CASRRPDRAYEQYF
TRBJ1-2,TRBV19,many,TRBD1,TGTGCCAGTAGTATCAAGGGACAGGGCATTTACGGCTACACCTTC,CASSIKGQGIYGYTF
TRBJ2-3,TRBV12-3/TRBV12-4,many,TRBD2,TGTGCCAGCACCACTACTAGCGGGAGCACAGATACGCAGTATTTT,CASTTTSGSTDTQYF
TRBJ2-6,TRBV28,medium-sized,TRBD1,TGTGCCAGCAGCGACAGGGACTCTGGGGCCAACGTCCTGACTTTC,CASSDRDSGANVLTF
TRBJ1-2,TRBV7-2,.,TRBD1,TGTGCCAGCAGCCTAATTTACGGACAGGGAAAAGAGGGCTACACCTTC,CASSLIYGQGKEGYTF
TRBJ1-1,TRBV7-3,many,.,TGTGCCAGCAGCCGAGGGGAAGGCACTGAAGCTTTCTTT,CASSRGEGTEAFF
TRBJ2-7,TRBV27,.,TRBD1,TGTTCCAGCAGTTGTGGGACAGGATCTTACGAGCAGTACTTC,CSSSCGTGSYEQYF
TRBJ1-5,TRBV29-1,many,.,TGCAGCGTTGAAGTAGGGAGCAATCAGCCCCAGCATTTT,CSVEVGSNQPQHF
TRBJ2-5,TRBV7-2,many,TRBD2,TGTGCCAGCAGCTTACTTCTAGCGGGAGGGCCGGAGCAAGAGACCCAGTACTTC,CASSLLLAGGPEQETQYF
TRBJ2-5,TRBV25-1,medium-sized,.,TGTGCCACCTCCGACGTCGGGGAAGAGACCCAGTACTTC,CATSDVGEETQYF
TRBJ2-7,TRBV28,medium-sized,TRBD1,TGTGCCAGCAGTCCTCCGGACAGGGGGCCCGAGCAGTACTTC,CASSPPDRGPEQYF
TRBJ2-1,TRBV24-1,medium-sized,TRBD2,TGTGCCACCAGTGACCCTCTGCGGGAGGGCCCTTACAATGAGCAGTTCTTC,CATSDPLREGPYNEQFF
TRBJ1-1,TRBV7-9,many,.,TGTGCCAGCAGGCCGTCGCGGGGGACACCTGAGATGAACACTGAAGCTTTCTTT,CASRPSRGTPEMNTEAFF
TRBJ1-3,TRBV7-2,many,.,TGTGCCAGCAGCTGGGGGGGGACTTGGGCTGGAAACACCATATATTTT,CASSWGGTWAGNTIYF
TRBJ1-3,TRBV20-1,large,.,TGCAGTGCTAGAAACAGGGTTGGAAACACCATATATTTT,CSARNRVGNTIYF
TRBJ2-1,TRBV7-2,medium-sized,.,TGTGCCAGCAGCTTAATTTACGGTGAGCAGTTCTTC,CASSLIYGEQFF